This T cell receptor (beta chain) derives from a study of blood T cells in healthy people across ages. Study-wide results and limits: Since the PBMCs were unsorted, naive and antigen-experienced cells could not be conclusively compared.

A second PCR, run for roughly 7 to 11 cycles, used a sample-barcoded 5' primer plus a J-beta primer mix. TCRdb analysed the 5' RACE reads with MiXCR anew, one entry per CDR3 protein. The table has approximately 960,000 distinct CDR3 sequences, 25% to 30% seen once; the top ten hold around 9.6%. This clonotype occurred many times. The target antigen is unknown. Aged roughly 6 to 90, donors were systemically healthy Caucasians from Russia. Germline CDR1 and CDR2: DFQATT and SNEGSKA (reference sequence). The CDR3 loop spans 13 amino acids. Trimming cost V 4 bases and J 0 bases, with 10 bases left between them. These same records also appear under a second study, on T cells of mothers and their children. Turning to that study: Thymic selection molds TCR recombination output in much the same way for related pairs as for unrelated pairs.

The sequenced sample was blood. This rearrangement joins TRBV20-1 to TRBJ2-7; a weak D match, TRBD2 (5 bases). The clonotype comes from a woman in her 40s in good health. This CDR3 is CSAKAGSSYEQYF. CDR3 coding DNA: TGCAGTGCTAAGGCTGGGAGCTCCTACGAGCAGTACTTC.